This record looks at one TCR beta chain sequence and its context. Source study methods: From reference gene primer amplification, estimates of nucleated cell counts were derived. The data were produced by immunoSEQ multiplex PCR, yet TCRdb's version contains in-frame clones alone and is incomplete. V, J and clone size were drawn from that table, and D and trimming were deduced from the DNA. The sample shows roughly 100,000 clones, 88% of them seen only once. The data are from a study of blood T cell repertoires in COVID-19. This TCR was sampled from a human donor in a cohort sampled during active COVID-19. The sample taken for sequencing was peripheral blood.

Here the CDR3 DNA reads TGTGCCAGCAGTCCCATTCCCGGGACTAGCGGGAAGAACACCGGGGAGCTGTTTTTT. Protein: CASSPIPGTSGKNTGELFF. This chain joins TRBV6-2 or TRBV6-3 and TRBJ2-2, with 13 bases lining up with TRBD2. Per the germline V gene, CDR1 is MNHEY and CDR2 is SVGEGT. CDR3 size: 19 residues. Germline trimming cut 5 bases from V and 1 base from J; bases unmatched to any gene: 10.